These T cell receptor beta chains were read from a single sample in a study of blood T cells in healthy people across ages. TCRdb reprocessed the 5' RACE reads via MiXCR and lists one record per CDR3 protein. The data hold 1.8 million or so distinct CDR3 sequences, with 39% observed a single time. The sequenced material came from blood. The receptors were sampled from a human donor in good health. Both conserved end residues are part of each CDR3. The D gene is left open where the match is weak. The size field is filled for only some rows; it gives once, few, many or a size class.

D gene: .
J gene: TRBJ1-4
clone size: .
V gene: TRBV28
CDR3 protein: CASRPRFYEKLFF
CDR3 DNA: TGTGCCAGCAGGCCGAGGTTTTACGAAAAACTGTTTTTT

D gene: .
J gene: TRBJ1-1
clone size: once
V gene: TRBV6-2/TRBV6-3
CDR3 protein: CTSSSNGAANTEAFF
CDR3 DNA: TGTACCAGCAGTTCCAACGGTGCAGCTAACACTGAAGCTTTCTTT

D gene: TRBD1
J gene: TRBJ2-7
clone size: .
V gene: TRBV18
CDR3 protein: CASSPLGTGGYEQYF
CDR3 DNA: TGTGCCAGCTCACCACTTGGGACAGGGGGCTACGAGCAGTACTTC

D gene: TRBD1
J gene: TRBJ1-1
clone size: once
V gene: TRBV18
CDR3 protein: CASSPRGDNTEAFF
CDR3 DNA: TGTGCCAGCTCACCCAGGGGGGATAACACTGAAGCTTTCTTT

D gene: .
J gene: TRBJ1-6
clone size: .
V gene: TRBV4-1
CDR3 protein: CASSQGPWNSPLHF
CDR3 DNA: TGCGCCAGCAGCCAAGGCCCCTGGAATTCACCCCTCCACTTT

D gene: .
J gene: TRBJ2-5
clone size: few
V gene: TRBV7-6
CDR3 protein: CASSLRANQETQYF
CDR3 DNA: TGTGCCAGCAGCTTAAGGGCGAACCAAGAGACCCAGTACTTC

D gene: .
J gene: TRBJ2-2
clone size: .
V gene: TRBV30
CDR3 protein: CAWTSRGGWDTGELFF
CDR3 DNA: TGTGCCTGGACCTCACGTGGGGGCTGGGACACCGGGGAGCTGTTTTTT

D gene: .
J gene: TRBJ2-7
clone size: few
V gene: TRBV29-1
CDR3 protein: CSGREGAYEQYF
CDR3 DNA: TGCAGCGGCAGGGAGGGGGCCTACGAGCAGTACTTC

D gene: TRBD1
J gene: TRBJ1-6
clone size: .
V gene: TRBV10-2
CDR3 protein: CASSGTGISPLHF
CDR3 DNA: TGCGCCAGCAGCGGGACAGGGATCTCACCCCTCCACTTT

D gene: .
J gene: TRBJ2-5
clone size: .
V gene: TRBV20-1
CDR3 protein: CSAIVPPGVTQYF
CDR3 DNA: TGCAGTGCTATTGTTCCCCCCGGAGTGACCCAGTACTTC

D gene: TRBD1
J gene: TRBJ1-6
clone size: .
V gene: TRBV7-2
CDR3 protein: CASGQTRQGAYSPLHF
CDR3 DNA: TGTGCCAGCGGCCAAACGAGGCAGGGGGCCTATTCACCCCTCCACTTT

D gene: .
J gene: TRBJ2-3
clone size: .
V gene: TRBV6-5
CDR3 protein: CASRLLPRGTDTQYF
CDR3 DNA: TGTGCCAGCAGACTTCTCCCCAGGGGCACAGATACGCAGTATTTT

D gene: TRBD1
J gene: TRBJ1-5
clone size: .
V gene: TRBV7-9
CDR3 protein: CASSAGTGAQPQHF
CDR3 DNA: TGTGCCAGCAGCGCCGGGACAGGGGCTCAGCCCCAGCATTTT

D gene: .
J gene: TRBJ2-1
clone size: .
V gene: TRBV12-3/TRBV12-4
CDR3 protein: CASSWWDNEQFF
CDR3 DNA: TGTGCCAGCAGTTGGTGGGACAATGAGCAGTTCTTC

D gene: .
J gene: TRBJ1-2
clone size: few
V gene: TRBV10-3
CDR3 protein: CAISESADTYGYTF
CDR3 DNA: TGTGCCATCAGTGAGTCGGCAGATACTTATGGCTACACCTTC

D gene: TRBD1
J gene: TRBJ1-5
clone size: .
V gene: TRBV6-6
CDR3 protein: CASTRRQGSRQPQHF
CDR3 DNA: TGTGCCAGCACCCGAAGACAGGGCTCGCGGCAGCCCCAGCATTTT

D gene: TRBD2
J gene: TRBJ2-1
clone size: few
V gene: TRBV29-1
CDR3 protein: CSVEGGVDNEQFF
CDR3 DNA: TGCAGTGTTGAGGGAGGGGTCGACAATGAGCAGTTCTTC

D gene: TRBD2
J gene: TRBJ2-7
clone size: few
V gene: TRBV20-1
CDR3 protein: CSAKRPGLAFYEQYF
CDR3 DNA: TGCAGTGCTAAAAGACCGGGACTAGCATTCTACGAGCAGTACTTC

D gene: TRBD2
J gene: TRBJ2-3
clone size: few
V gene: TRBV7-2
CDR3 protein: CASSLAWVAGADTQYF
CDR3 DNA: TGTGCCAGCAGCTTAGCGTGGGTAGCGGGGGCGGATACGCAGTATTTT

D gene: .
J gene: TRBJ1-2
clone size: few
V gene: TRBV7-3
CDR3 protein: CASSFIGGDLNYGYTF
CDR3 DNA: TGTGCCAGCAGCTTCATAGGAGGGGATCTTAACTATGGCTACACCTTC

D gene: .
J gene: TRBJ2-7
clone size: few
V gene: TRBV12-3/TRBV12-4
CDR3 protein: CASSLAGRSIYEQYF
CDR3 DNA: TGTGCCAGCAGTTTAGCCGGGAGAAGCATCTACGAGCAGTACTTC

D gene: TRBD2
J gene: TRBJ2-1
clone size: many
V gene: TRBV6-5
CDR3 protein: CASSGGAYNEQFF
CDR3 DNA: TGCGCCAGCAGCGGGGGGGCCTACAATGAGCAGTTCTTC

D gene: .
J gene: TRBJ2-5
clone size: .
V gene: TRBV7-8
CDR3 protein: CANSRSRDYQETQYF
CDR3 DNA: TGTGCCAACAGCCGGTCCCGGGACTACCAAGAGACCCAGTACTTC

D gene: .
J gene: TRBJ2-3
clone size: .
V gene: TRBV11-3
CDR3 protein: CASSTARGRSTDTQYF
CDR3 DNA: TGTGCCAGCAGCACCGCGAGGGGTAGGAGCACAGATACGCAGTATTTT

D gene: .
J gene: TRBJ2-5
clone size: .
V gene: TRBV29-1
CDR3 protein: CSVETDLETQYF
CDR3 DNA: TGCAGCGTTGAGACAGATTTGGAGACCCAGTACTTC

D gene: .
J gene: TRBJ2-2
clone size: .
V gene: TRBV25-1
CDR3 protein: CGRGMWQNTGELFF
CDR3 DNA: TGTGGCCGGGGAATGTGGCAGAACACCGGGGAGCTGTTTTTT

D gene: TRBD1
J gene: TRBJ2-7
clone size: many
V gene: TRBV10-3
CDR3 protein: CAISERRQGESGQYF
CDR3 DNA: TGTGCCATCAGTGAGCGGAGACAGGGGGAATCGGGGCAGTACTTC

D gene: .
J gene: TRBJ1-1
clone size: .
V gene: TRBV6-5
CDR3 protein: CASSYSLAVPMEAFF
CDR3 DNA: TGTGCCAGCAGTTACTCGTTGGCAGTCCCCATGGAAGCTTTCTTT

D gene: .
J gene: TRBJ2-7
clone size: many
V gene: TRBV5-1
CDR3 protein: CASSLGPETYEQYF
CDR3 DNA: TGCGCCAGCAGCTTAGGGCCGGAAACCTACGAGCAGTACTTC

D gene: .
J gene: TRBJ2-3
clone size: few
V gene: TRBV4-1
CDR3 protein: CASSQDGDVGDTQYF
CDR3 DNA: TGCGCCAGCAGCCAAGATGGGGACGTGGGAGATACGCAGTATTTT

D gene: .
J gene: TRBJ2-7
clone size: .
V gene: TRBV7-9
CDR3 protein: CASSKGMALTYEQYF
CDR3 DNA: TGTGCCAGCAGCAAAGGTATGGCACTAACCTACGAGCAGTACTTC

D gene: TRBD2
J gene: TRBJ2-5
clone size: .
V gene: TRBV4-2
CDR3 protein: CASSTRLAGDQQETQYF
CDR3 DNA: TGTGCCAGCAGCACCCGACTAGCGGGGGACCAGCAAGAGACCCAGTACTTC

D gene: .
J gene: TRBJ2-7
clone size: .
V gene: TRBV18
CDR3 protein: CASSQPGLAGTGTYEQYF
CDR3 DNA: TGTGCCAGCTCACAACCGGGACTAGCAGGGACAGGGACCTACGAGCAGTACTTC

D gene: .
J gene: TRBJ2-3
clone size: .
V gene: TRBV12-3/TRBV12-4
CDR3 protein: CASSFGRTTDTQYF
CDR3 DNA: TGTGCCAGCAGTTTCGGACGGACCACAGATACGCAGTATTTT

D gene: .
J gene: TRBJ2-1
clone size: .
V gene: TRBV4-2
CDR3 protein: CASSQEDYEVYNERFF
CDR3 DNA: TGTGCCAGCAGCCAAGAGGACTATGAAGTTTACAATGAGCGGTTCTTC

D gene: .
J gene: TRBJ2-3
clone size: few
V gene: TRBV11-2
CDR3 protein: CASLGWTGPVGTHTQYF
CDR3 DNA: TGTGCCAGCTTAGGCTGGACGGGGCCAGTAGGTACTCATACGCAGTATTTT

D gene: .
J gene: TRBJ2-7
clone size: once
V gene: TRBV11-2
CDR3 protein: CASSLDVNYEQYF
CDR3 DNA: TGTGCCAGCAGCCTGGACGTTAACTACGAGCAGTACTTC

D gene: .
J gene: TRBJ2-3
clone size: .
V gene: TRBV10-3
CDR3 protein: CAISESRDPPINTQYF
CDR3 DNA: TGTGCCATCAGTGAGTCGAGGGACCCCCCCATAAATACGCAGTATTTT

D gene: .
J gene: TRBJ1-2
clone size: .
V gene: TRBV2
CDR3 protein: CASTGQMSNYGYTF
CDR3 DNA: TGTGCCAGCACTGGACAGATGTCTAACTATGGCTACACCTTC

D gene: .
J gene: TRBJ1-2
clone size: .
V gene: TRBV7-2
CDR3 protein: CASSPLGDGYGYTF
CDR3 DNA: TGTGCCAGCAGCCCCTTGGGGGACGGCTATGGCTACACCTTC

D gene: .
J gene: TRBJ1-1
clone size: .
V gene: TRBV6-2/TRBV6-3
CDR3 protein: CASSYSILRGVGMNTEAFF
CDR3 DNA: TGTGCCAGCAGTTACTCTATATTGCGGGGGGTCGGGATGAACACTGAAGCTTTCTTT

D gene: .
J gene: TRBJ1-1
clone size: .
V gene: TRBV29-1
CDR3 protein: CSSTGEGEAFF
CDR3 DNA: TGCAGTTCGACCGGGGAGGGTGAAGCTTTCTTT

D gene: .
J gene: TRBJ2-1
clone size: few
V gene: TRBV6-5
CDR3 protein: CASSPMVGVLGEQFF
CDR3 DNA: TGTGCCAGCAGCCCGATGGTCGGGGTGTTGGGGGAGCAGTTCTTC

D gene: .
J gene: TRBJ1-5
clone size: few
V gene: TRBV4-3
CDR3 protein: CASSPRGKPGDQPQHF
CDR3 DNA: TGCGCCAGCAGCCCCCGGGGGAAACCCGGGGATCAGCCCCAGCATTTT

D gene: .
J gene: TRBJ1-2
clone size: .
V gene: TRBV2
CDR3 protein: CASSENGHTF
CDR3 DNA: TGTGCCAGCAGTGAGAATGGCCACACCTTC

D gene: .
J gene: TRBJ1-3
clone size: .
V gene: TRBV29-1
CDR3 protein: CSVTHFTGLHSGNTIYF
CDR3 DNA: TGCAGCGTTACCCATTTCACGGGGCTCCACTCTGGAAACACCATATATTTT

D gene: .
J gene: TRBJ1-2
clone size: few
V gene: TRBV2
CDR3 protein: CASSDIGRLYGYTF
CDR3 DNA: TGTGCCAGCAGCGACATAGGACGTCTATATGGCTACACCTTC

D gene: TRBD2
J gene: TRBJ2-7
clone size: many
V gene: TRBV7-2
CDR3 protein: CASSLASGGSYEQYF
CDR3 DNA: TGTGCCAGCAGCTTAGCGAGCGGGGGTTCCTACGAGCAGTACTTC

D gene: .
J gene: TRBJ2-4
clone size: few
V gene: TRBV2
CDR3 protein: CASSVVREVSIAKNIQYF
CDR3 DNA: TGTGCCAGCAGTGTCGTCAGGGAAGTCAGTATAGCCAAAAACATTCAGTACTTC

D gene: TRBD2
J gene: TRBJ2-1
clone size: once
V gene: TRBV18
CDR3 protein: CASSPDSGQYNEQFF
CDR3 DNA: TGTGCCAGCTCACCGGATAGCGGGCAATACAATGAGCAGTTCTTC

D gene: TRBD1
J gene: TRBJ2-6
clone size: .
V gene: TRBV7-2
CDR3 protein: CASSSSRDRGRRADVLTF
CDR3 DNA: TGTGCCAGCAGCTCCTCAAGGGACAGGGGTCGTCGGGCCGACGTCCTGACTTTC

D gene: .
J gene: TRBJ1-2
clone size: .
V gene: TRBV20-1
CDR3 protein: CSARFPRGREGQPNYGYTF
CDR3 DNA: TGCAGTGCTAGGTTTCCTCGTGGAAGGGAAGGGCAACCTAACTATGGCTACACCTTC

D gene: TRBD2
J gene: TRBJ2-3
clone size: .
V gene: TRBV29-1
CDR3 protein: CSVEGTSGGEGDTQYF
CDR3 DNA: TGCAGCGTTGAGGGGACTAGCGGGGGGGAAGGCGATACGCAGTATTTT

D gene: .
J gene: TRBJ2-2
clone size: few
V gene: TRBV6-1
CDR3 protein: CASSERGDTGELFF
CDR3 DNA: TGTGCCAGCAGTGAAAGAGGGGATACCGGGGAGCTGTTTTTT

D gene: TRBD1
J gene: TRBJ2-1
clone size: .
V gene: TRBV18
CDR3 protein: CASSPNRGENEQFF
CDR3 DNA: TGTGCCAGCTCACCAAACAGGGGTGAGAATGAGCAGTTCTTC

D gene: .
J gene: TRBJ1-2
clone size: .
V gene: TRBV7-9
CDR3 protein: CASRGQAGDYGYTF
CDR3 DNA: TGTGCCAGCAGAGGGCAAGCGGGGGACTATGGCTACACCTTC